This record concerns one T cell receptor (beta chain) sequence. Antigen: not known. The entry originates in a study of radiation and T cells in renal cell carcinoma. The time point denotes: blood 4 weeks post-SBRT, at nephrectomy. Treatment of the sample: 15 Gy SBRT to primary tumor, nephrectomy 4 weeks later. Nephrectomy followed 15 Gy stereotactic body radiation by 4 weeks. The tumor was a clear cell renal cell carcinoma. J lost 2 bases, V lost 4 bases, and 14 bases had no gene match. CDR3 size: 17 residues. CDR1 and CDR2 (germline): SGHNT, YYREEE (reference sequence). Profiling relied on immunoSEQ multiplex PCR, and the TCRdb table lists in-frame clones only, not all of them. This table has around 81,000 clones, 70% to 90% appearing once. Study observations and caveats: In blood, top tumor clones expanded by 2 weeks, shrinking by 4. Without pretreatment biopsies, baseline tumor clonotype presence was undetermined.

V gene TRBV5-4 combines with J gene TRBJ1-2; 7 nucleotides line up with TRBD1. The receptor was isolated from a man aged 45-60 years with renal cell carcinoma. Source: blood, taken from a patient whose treatment included radiotherapy and nephrectomy. This CDR3 is CASSSGQANIINYGYTF. CDR3 nucleotides: TGTGCCAGCAGCAGCGGACAGGCTAATATTATCAACTATGGCTACACCTTC.